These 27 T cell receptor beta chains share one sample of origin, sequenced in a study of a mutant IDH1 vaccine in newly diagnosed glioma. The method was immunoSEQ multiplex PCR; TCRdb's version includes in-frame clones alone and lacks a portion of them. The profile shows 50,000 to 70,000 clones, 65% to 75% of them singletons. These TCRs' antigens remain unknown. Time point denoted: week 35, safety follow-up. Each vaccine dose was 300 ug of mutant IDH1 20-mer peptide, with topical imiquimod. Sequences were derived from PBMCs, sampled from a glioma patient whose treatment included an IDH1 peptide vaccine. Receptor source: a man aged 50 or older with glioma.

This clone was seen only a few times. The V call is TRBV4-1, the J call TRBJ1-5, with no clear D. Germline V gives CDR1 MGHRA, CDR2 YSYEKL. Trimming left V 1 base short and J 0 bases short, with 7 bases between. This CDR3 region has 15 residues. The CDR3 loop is CASSQAVNSNQPQHF. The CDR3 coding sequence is TGCGCCAGCAGCCAAGCTGTGAATAGCAATCAGCCCCAGCATTTT.

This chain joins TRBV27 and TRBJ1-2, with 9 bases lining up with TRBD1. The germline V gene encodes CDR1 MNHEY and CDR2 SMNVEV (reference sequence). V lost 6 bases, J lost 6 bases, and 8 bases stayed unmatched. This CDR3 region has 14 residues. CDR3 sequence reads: CASRGNRGLHGYTF. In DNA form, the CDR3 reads TGTGCCAGCAGAGGGAACAGGGGGCTACATGGCTACACCTTC.

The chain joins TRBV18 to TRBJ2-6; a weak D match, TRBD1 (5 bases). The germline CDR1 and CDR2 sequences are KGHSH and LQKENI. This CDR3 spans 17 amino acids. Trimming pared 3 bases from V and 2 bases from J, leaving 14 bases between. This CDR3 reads CASSPGQGSPGANVLTF. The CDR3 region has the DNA TGTGCCAGCTCACCGGGGCAGGGATCCCCTGGGGCCAACGTCCTGACTTTC.

The CDR3 loop is CAIRSDKGDSSYEQYF. The CDR3 DNA reads TGTGCCATCAGGTCCGACAAGGGGGATAGCTCCTACGAGCAGTACTTC. The rearrangement links TRBV10-3 to TRBJ2-7, with D maybe TRBD1 (6 bases). This CDR3 region has 16 residues. Germline values: CDR1 ENHRY, CDR2 SYGVKD. V lost 6 bases, J lost 0 bases, and 18 bases lay in between.

The CDR3 sequence is CASSLGVVAEAFF. The CDR3 DNA sequence: TGTGCCAGCAGCTTAGGGGTGGTAGCTGAAGCTTTCTTT. The V gene is TRBV7-2, the J gene TRBJ1-1, with D uncertain. The CDR3 loop spans 13 amino acids. The germline V gene encodes CDR1 SGHTA and CDR2 FQGNSA. V was shortened by 1 base and J by 6 bases, with 9 bases between the two germline ends.

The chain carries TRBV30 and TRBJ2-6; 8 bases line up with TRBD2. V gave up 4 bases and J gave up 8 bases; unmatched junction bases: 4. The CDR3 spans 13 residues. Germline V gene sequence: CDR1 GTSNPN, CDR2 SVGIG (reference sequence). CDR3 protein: CAWIRGGTNVLTF. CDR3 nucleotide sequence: TGTGCCTGGATCCGGGGGGGAACCAACGTCCTGACTTTC.

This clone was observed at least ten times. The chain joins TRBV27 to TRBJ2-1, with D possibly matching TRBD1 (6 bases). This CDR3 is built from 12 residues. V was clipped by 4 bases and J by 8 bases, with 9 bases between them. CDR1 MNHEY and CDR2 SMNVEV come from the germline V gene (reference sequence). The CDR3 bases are TGTGCCAGCAGTTATGGGGGCGATGAGCAGTTCTTC. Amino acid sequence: CASSYGGDEQFF.

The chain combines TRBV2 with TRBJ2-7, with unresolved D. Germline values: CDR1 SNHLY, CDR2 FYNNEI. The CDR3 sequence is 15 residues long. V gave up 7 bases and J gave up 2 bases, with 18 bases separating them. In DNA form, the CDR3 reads TGTGCCAGCAAACTGGAACCCTCCCCCACCTACGAGCAGTACTTC. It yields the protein CASKLEPSPTYEQYF.

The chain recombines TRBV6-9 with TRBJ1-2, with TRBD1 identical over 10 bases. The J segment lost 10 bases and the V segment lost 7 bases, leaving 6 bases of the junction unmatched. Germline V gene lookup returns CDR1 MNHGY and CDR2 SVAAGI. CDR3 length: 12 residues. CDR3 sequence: CASTRDRGIYTF. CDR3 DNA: TGTGCCAGCACCCGGGACAGGGGTATCTACACCTTC.

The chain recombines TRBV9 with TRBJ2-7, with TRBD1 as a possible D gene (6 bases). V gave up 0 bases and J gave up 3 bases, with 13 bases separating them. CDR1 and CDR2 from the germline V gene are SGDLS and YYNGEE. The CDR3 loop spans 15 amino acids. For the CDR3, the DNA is TGTGCCAGCAGCGTAGGAGGAACAGGGCGCTACGAGCAGTACTTC. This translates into CASSVGGTGRYEQYF.

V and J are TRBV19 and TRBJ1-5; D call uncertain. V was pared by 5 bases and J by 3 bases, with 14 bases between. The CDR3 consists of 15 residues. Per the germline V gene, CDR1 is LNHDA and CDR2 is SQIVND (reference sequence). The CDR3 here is CASSDGRAINQPQHF. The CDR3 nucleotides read TGTGCCAGTAGTGATGGACGGGCAATCAATCAGCCCCAGCATTTT.

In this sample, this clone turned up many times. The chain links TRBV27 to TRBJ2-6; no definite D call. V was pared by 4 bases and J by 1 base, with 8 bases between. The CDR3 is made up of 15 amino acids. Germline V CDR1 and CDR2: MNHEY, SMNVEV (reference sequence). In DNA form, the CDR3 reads TGTGCCAGCAGTTCCTCCGGGTCTGGGGCCAACGTCCTGACTTTC. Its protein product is CASSSSGSGANVLTF.

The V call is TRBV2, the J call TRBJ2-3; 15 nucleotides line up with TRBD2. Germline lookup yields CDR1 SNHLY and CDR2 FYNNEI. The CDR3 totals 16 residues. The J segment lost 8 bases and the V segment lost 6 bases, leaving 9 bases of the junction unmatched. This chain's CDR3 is CASRNGLAGGLATQYF. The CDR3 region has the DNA TGTGCCAGCAGGAATGGACTAGCGGGGGGGCTCGCTACGCAGTATTTT.

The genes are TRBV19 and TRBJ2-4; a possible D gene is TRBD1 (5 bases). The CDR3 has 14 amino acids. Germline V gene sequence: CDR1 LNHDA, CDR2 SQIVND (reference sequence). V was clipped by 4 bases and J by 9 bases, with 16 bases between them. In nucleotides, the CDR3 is TGTGCCAGTAGTAACCTCGCAGACAGTAGCATTCAGTACTTC. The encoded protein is CASSNLADSSIQYF.

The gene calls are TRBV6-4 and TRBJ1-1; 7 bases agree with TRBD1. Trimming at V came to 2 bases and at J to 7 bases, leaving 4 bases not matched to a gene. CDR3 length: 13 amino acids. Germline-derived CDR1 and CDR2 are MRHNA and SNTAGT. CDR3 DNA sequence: TGTGCCAGCAGTGACGGGGACAGTGGTGAAGCTTTCTTT. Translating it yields CASSDGDSGEAFF.

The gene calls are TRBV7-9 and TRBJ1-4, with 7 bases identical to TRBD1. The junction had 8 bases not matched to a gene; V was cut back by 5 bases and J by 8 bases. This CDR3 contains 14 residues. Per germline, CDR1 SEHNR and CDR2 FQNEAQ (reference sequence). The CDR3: CASSPDREREKLFF. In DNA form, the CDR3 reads TGTGCCAGCAGCCCCGACAGGGAACGGGAAAAACTGTTTTTT.

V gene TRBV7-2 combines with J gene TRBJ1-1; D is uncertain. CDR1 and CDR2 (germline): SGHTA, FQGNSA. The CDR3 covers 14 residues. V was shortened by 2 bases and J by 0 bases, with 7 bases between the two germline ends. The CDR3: CASSLKRLNTEAFF. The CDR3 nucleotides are TGTGCCAGCAGCTTAAAGCGGTTGAACACTGAAGCTTTCTTT.

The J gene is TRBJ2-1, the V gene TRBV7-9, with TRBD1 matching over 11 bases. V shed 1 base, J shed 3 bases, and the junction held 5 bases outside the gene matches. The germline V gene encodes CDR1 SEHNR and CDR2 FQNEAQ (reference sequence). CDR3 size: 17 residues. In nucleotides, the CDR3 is TGTGCCAGCAGCTTAGACTTCGGGACAGGGGGCTACAATGAGCAGTTCTTC. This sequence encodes CASSLDFGTGGYNEQFF.

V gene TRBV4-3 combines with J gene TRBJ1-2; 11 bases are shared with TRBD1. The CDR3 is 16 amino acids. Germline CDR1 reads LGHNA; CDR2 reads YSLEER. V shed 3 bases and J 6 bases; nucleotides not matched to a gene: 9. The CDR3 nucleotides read TGCGCCAGCAGCCAGGGACAGGGGGGCTTTTGGAATGGCTACACCTTC. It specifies CASSQGQGGFWNGYTF.

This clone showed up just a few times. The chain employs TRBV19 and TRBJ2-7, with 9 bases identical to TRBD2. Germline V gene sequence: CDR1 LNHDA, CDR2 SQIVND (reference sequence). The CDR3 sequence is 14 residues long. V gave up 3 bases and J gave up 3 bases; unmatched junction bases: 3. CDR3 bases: TGTGCCAGTAGTATTGGGCGGGAGGGCTACGAGCAGTACTTC. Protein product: CASSIGREGYEQYF.

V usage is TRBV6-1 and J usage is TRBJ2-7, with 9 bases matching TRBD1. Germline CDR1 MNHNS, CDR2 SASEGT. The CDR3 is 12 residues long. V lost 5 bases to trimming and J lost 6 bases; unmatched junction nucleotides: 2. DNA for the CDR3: TGTGCCAGCAGTCTGGACAGGGGCGAGCAGTACTTC. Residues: CASSLDRGEQYF.

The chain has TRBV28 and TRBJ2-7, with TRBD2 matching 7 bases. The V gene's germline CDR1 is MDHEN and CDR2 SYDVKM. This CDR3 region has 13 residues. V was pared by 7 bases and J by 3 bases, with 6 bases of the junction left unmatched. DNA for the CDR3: TGTGCCAGCACCCGGACGGGAGGCTACGAGCAGTACTTC. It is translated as CASTRTGGYEQYF.

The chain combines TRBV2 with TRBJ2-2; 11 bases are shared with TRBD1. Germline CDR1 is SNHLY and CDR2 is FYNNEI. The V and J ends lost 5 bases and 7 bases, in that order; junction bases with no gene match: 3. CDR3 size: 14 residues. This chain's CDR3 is CASSTDRGHGELFF. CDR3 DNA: TGTGCCAGCAGTACGGACAGGGGGCACGGGGAGCTGTTTTTT.

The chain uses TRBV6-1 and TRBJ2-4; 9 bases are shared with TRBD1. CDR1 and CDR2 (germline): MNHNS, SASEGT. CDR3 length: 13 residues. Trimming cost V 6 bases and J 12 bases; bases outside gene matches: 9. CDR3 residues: CASRPGQGSHQYF. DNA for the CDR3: TGTGCCAGCAGACCCGGACAGGGGTCCCATCAGTACTTC.

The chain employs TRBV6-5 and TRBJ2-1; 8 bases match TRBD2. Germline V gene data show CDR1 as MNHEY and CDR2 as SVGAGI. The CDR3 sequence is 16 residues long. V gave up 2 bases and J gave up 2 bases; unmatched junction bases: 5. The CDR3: CASSYRGSGAYNEQFF. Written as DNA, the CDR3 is TGTGCCAGCAGTTACCGAGGTAGCGGGGCCTACAATGAGCAGTTCTTC.

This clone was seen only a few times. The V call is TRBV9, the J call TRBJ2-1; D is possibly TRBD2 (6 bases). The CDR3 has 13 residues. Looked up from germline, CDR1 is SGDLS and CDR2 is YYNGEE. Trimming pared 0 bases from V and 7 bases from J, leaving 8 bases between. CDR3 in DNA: TGTGCCAGCAGCGTAGTTGCGGGGAATGAGCAGTTCTTC. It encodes CASSVVAGNEQFF.

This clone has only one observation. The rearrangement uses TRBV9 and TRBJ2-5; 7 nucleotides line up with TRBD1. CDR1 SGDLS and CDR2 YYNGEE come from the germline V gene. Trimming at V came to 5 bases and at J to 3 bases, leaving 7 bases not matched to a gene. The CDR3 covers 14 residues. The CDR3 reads CASSPGQLKETQYF. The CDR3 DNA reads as TGTGCCAGCAGTCCGGGACAGCTTAAAGAGACCCAGTACTTC.